This T cell receptor beta chain was profiled in a study of cytomegalovirus exposure and HLA in healthy donors. Study-wide results and limits: Cytomegalovirus association was assigned to over 150 TCR beta chains. Under in vitro conditions, three CMV-associated chains were confirmed as specific for CMV antigens.

Produced via immunoSEQ multiplex PCR; TCRdb's table is partial and in-frame only. This sample yields tens of thousands of clones, of which about nine tenths are seen a single time; about 2.2% belongs to the top ten. Turning to this clone: The antigen is unknown.

The donors belonged to the roughly 110-subject validation cohort, separate from the approximately 670-subject first cohort. The J segment lost 1 base and the V segment lost 6 bases, leaving 2 bases of the junction unmatched. CDR1 is ENHRY, CDR2 SYGVKD, per germline. This CDR3 contains 13 residues. This receptor was taken from a man in his thirties or forties in good health and CMV-seronegative. The sequenced material came from PBMCs. The chain couples TRBV10-3 to TRBJ1-1; TRBD1 aligns across 7 bases. The CDR3 here is CAIRGTANTEAFF. CDR3 nucleotide sequence: TGTGCCATCAGGGGGACAGCGAACACTGAAGCTTTCTTT.